The clone carrying this T cell receptor (beta chain) is a singleton in its sample. Its antigen is undetermined. These data come from a study of cytomegalovirus exposure and HLA in healthy donors. Overall study results and limits: Researchers counted 150 to 200 TCR beta chains as cytomegalovirus-associated. Subsequent analysis of the 120 or so validation repertoires found a tendency for first-cohort TCR clusters to co-occur.

From the roughly 110-subject validation cohort, which was separate from the roughly 710-subject first cohort, the donors were drawn. Method: immunoSEQ multiplex PCR; TCRdb's copy keeps in-frame clones and lacks some. The repertoire includes more than 110,000 clones, approximately 94% of them detected once, and approximately 1.8% sits in the top ten. The germline gives CDR1 SGHAT, CDR2 FQNNGV. V dropped 3 bases and J dropped 5 bases, with 13 bases sitting between them. CDR3 length: 15 residues. The chain employs TRBV11-2 and TRBJ1-4; weak D call: TRBD1 (5 bases). This TCR derives from a man aged 18 to 29 in good health and CMV-seropositive. The material sequenced was PBMCs. The CDR3 region has the DNA TGTGCCAGCAGCTTTTTGGCAGGGCAAAATGAAAAACTGTTTTTT. This translates into CASSFLAGQNEKLFF. Drawing the rest from reference TRBV11-2 and TRBJ1-4, the complete variable domain is EAGVAQSPRYKIIEKRQSVAFWCNPISGHATLYWYQQILGQGPKLLIQFQNNGVVDDSQLPKDRFSAERLKGVDSTLKIQPAKLEDSAVYLCASSFLAGQNEKLFFGSGTQLSVL.